This entry describes one T cell receptor (beta chain). Its antigen is still unknown. This record belongs to a study of radiotherapy plus CTLA-4 blockade in lung cancer. Study-wide results and limits: Interferon-beta, together with early blood T cell clone dynamics, reportedly best predicted response.

Libraries were prepared by immunoSEQ multiplex PCR; TCRdb keeps only in-frame clonotypes and omits some of them. The data show about 46,000 clones, 77% seen once. Sequencing used peripheral blood, obtained from a patient treated with radiotherapy plus ipilimumab. The sequence was collected from a human donor with non-small cell lung cancer whose response to radiotherapy plus ipilimumab could not be evaluated.

The CDR3: CASTSDREGLEDEQFF. The CDR3 DNA sequence: TGTGCCAGCACCTCCGATCGGGAGGGCCTCGAGGATGAGCAGTTCTTC. J is TRBJ2-1 and V is TRBV7-9; 8 bases map to TRBD2. The germline gives CDR1 SEHNR, CDR2 FQNEAQ (reference sequence). Unmatched junction bases numbered 16, after V lost 7 bases and J lost 8 bases. The CDR3 has 16 residues.